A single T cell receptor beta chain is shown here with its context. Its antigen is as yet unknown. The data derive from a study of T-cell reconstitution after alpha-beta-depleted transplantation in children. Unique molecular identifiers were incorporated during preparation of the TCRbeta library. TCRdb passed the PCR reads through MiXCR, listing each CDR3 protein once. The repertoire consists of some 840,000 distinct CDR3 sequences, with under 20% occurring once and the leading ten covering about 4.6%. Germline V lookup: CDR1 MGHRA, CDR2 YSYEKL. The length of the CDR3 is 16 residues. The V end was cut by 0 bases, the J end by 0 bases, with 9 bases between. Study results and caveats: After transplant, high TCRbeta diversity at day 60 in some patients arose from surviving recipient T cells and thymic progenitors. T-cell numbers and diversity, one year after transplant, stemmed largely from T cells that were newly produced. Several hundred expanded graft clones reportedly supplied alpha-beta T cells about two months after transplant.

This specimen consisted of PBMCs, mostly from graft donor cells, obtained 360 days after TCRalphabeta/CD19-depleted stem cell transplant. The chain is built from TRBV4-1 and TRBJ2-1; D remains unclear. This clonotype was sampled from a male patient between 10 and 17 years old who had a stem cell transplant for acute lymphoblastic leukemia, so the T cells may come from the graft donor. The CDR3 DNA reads TGCGCCAGCAGCCAAGATAAGACATACTCCTACAATGAGCAGTTCTTC. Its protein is CASSQDKTYSYNEQFF.